Included here is one T cell receptor (beta chain) sequence, with context. Antigen: not known. The read halts 3 residues ahead of the CDR3 end, with the missing end drawn from the germline J gene. This entry comes from a study of T cells in women clearing cervical HPV infection. Average input was approximately 1,100 ng genomic DNA for immunoSEQ TCR beta CDR3 amplification. Using immunoSEQ multiplex PCR, the repertoire was profiled, and TCRdb retains in-frame clones only, with some absent. The table lists some 46,000 clones. Study-wide results and caveats: CIN3+ cases had significantly higher TCR repertoire richness than controls, but evenness did not differ.

CDR1 and CDR2 (germline): SGHVS, FNYEAQ. The CDR3 spans 12 residues. The sequence was collected from a woman between 18 and 69 years old with a cervical HPV16 infection that either progressed to CIN3+ or cleared (not recorded which). What was sequenced was blood buffy coat. The rearrangement joins TRBV7-6 to TRBJ2-3; either TRBD1 or TRBD2 may supply D (5 bases each). The sequenced CDR3 bases are TGTGCCAGCAGCCCCCGAGGGGAGACG. Protein product: CASSPRGET. The entire CDR3 protein reads CASSPRGETQYF.